This T cell receptor beta chain appears in the sequencing data of a study of early T cells in non-severe SARS-CoV-2 infection (dated by TCRdb to the early 2020s). About the study as a whole: Bulk RNA from unsorted whole blood was used for TCR sequencing, so alpha and beta chains could not be paired. Findings and caveats that apply to the study as a whole: Matching against VDJdb was skewed toward anti-spike CD8 responses, likely underestimated virus-specific expansions, and missed private and CD4 specificities.

The study was a case-control design nested within a healthcare worker cohort in London, UK, with weekly nasopharyngeal swab PCR tests and blood sampling. Healthcare workers were enrolled in the week of the UK lockdown, from 23 to 31 March 2020, and were followed every week for up to roughly 15 weeks. This clonotype appeared a few times. No cognate antigen has been identified for it. No base quality information exists; no much larger clone differs at one position. The cysteine opens and the phenylalanine closes a CDR3 of 16 amino acids. The only DNA kept is the CDR3, 48 bases in frame from the first base. A distance of 10 bases separates the germline ends of V and J, which lose 0 bases and 0 bases respectively. CDR1 SGHRS and CDR2 YFSETQ are derived from the germline V gene. Library preparation used 5' RACE. Sequenced using a NextSeq 500. To correct for sequencing error and PCR bias, the TCR library protocol tagged individual cDNA molecules with unique molecular identifiers. Sequencing covered both TCR alpha and beta chains, and within each sample the abundances of alpha and beta sequences were tightly co-correlated. In the source study's methods: Decombinator V4 was used to annotate TCR sequences for V gene, J gene and CDR3. TCRs were defined as expanded if a significant change between any two time points was detected under a Poisson model with p below 0.0001. TCR abundances were normalised to the total number of TCRs sequenced in each sample and reported as counts per million. TRAV1-2 paired with TRAJ12, TRAJ20 or TRAJ33 defined MAIT TCRs, while TRAV10 paired with TRAJ18 defined iNKT TCRs. VDJdb, accessed 1 November 2021, was searched for CMV, EBV and SARS-CoV-2 annotated TCRs, excluding TCRs annotated for multiple antigens. TCRdb redid the processing of the public reads, applying fastp at Q25 and MiXCR, and retained in-frame beta chains. One record per CDR3 amino acid sequence lists the most common genes and DNA. The authors' filters were not applied to this entry. The table for this sample lists roughly 86,000 distinct CDR3 sequences; roughly 14% of them were counted only once. About 0.58% of the sample is taken by the ten largest.

This sequence uses TRBV5-1 and TRBJ1-3; a confident D gene designation cannot be given. Sequencing was carried out using whole blood. The clonotype comes from an adult who was a healthcare worker with PCR-confirmed SARS-CoV-2 infection or an uninfected control (not recorded which). The DNA sequence is TGCGCCAGCAGCTTGGTGGGAGGCAGCTCTGGAAACACCATATATTTT. It translates as CASSLVGGSSGNTIYF. Where the CDR3 stops, the reference TRBV5-1 and TRBJ1-3 genes take over; the full variable domain is KAGVTQTPRYLIKTRGQQVTLSCSPISGHRSVSWYQQTPGQGLQFLFEYFSETQRNKGNFPGRFSGRQFSNSRSEMNVSTLELGDSALYLCASSLVGGSSGNTIYFGEGSWLTVV.